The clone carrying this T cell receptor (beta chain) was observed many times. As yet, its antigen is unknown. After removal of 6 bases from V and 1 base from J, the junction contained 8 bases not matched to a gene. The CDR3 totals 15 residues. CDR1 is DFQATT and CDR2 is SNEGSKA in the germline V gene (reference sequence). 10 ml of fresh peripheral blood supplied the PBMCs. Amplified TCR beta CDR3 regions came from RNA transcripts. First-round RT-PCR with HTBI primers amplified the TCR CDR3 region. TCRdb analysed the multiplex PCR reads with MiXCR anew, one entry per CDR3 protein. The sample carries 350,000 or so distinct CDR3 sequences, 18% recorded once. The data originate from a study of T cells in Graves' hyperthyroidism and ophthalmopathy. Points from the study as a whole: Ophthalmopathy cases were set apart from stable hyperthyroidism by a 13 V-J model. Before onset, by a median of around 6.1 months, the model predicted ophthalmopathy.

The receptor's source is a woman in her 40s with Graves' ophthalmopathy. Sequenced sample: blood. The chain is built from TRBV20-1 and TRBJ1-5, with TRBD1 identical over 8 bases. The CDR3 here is CSAPGRTGSNQPQHF. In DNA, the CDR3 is TGCAGTGCCCCAGGAAGGACAGGGAGCAATCAGCCCCAGCATTTT.